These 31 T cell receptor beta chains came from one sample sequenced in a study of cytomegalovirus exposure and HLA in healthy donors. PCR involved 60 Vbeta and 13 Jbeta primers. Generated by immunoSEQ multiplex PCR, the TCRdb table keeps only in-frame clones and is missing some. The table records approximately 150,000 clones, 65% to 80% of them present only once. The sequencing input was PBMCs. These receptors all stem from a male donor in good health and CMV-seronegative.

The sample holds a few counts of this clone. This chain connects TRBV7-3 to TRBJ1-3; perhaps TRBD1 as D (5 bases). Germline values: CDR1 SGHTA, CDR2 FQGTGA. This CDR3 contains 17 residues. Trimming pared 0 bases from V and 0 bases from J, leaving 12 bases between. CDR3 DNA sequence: TGTGCCAGCAGCTTAACGACGACAGAGCCCTCTGGAAACACCATATATTTT. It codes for CASSLTTTEPSGNTIYF.

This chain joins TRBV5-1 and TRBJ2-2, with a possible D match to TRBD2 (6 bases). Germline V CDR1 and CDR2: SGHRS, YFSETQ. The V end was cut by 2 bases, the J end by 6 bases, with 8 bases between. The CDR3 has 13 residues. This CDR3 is CASSFGTPGELFF. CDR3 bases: TGCGCCAGCAGCTTCGGGACTCCCGGGGAGCTGTTTTTT.

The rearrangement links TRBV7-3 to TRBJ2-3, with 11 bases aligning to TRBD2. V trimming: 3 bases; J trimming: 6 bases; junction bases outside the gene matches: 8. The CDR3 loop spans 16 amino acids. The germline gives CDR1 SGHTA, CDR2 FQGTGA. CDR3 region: CASSFLAGGGADTQYF. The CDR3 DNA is TGTGCCAGCAGCTTTCTAGCGGGAGGAGGGGCGGATACGCAGTATTTT.

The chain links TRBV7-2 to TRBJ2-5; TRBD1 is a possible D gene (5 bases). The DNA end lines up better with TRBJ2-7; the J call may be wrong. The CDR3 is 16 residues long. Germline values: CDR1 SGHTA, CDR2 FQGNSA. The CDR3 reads CASSLAVQGLSYEQYF. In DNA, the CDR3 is TGTGCCAGCAGCTTAGCGGTCCAGGGATTATCCTACGAGCAGTACTTC.

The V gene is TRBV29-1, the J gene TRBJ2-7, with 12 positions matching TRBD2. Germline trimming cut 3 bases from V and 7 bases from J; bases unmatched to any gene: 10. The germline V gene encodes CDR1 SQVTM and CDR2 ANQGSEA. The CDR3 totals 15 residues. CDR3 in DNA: TGCAGCGTTGAGACGCCTAGCGGGAGGGGATATGAGCAGTACTTC. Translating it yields CSVETPSGRGYEQYF.

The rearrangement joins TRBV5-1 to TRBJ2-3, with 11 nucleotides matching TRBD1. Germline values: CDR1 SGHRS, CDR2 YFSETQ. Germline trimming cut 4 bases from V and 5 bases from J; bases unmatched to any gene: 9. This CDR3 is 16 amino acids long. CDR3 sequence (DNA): TGCGCCAGCAGCAGTAGGACAGGGGGCGCGGAAGATACGCAGTATTTT. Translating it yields CASSSRTGGAEDTQYF.

CDR3 protein: CASSPPGGGGRRGYTF. As DNA, the CDR3 is TGTGCCAGCTCACCGCCCGGAGGGGGGGGGCGCCGGGGCTACACCTTC. The V call is TRBV18, the J call TRBJ1-2; possible D gene TRBD1, 6 bases. The length of the CDR3 is 16 residues. V shed 3 bases and J shed 8 bases, with 22 bases lying between them. Germline V gene lookup returns CDR1 KGHSH and CDR2 LQKENI.

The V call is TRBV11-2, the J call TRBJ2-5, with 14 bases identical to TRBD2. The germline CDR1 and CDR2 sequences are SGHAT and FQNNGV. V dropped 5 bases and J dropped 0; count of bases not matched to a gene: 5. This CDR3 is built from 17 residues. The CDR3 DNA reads TGTGCCAGCAGCCCCTGGACTAGCGGGGGGTACCAAGAGACCCAGTACTTC. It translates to CASSPWTSGGYQETQYF.

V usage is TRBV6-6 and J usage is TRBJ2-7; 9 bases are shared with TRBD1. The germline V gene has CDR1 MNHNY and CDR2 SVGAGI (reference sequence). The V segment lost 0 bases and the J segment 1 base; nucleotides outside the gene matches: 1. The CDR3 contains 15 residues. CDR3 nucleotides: TGTGCCAGCAGTTACTCGGGGACAGGGTCCTACGAGCAGTACTTC. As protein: CASSYSGTGSYEQYF.

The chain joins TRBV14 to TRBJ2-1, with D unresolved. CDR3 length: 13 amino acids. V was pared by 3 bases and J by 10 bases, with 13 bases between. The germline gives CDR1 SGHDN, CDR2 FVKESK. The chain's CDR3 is CASSHGLLMEQFF. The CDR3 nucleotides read TGTGCCAGCAGCCATGGCTTGTTAATGGAGCAGTTCTTC.

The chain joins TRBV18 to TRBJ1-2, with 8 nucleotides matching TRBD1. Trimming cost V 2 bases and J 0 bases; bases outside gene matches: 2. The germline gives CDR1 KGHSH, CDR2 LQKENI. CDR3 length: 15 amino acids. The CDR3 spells CASSPEQGANYGYTF. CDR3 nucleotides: TGTGCCAGCTCACCAGAACAGGGGGCTAACTATGGCTACACCTTC.

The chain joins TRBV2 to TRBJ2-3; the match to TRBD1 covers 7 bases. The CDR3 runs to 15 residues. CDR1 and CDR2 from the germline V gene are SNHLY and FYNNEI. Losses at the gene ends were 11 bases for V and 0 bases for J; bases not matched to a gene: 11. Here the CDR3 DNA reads TGTGCCGGCCACCGACAGGGTAGCAGCACAGATACGCAGTATTTT. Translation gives CAGHRQGSSTDTQYF.

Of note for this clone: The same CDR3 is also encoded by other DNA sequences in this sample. This CDR3 is CASSGTGGSYEQYF. The CDR3 DNA reads as TGCGCCAGCAGCGGGACAGGGGGCTCCTACGAGCAGTACTTC. The rearrangement links TRBV5-1 to TRBJ2-7; 11 nucleotides align to TRBD1. The CDR3 is 14 residues long. V lost 4 bases, J lost 0 bases, and 0 bases stayed unmatched. Germline V gene lookup returns CDR1 SGHRS and CDR2 YFSETQ.

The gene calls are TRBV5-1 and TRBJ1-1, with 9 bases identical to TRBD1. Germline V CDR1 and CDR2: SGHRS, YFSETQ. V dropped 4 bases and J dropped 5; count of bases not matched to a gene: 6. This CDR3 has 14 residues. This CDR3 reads CASSKDRGGTEAFF. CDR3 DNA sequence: TGCGCCAGCAGCAAGGACAGGGGTGGAACTGAAGCTTTCTTT.

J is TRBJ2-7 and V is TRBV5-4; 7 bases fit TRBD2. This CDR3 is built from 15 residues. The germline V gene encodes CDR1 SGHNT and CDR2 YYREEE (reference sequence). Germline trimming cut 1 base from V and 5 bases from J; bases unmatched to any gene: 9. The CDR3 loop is CASSLTPVGGDEQYF. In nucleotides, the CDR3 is TGTGCCAGCAGCTTGACTCCAGTGGGGGGGGACGAGCAGTACTTC. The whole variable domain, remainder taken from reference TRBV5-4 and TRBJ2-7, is ETGVTQSPTHLIKTRGQQVTLRCSSQSGHNTVSWYQQALGQGPQFIFQYYREEENGRGNFPPRFSGLQFPNYSSELNVNALELDDSALYLCASSLTPVGGDEQYFGPGTRLTVT.

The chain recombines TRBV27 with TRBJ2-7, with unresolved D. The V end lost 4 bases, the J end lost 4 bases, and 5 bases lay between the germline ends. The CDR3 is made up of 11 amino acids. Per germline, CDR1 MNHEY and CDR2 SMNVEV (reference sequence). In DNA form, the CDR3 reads TGTGCCAGCAGTTCCTTATACGAGCAGTACTTC. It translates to CASSSLYEQYF.

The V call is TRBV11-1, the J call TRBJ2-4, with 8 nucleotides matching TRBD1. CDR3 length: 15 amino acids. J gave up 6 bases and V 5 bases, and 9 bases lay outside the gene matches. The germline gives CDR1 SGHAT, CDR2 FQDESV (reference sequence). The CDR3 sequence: CASSQDRARVNIQYF. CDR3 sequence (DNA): TGTGCCAGCAGCCAGGACAGGGCTCGGGTAAACATTCAGTACTTC.

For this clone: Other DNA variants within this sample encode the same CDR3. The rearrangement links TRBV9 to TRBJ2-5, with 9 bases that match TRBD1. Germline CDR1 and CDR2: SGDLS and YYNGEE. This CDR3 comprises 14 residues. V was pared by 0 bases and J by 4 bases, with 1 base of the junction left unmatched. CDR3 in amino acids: CASSVGQGGETQYF. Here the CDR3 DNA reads TGTGCCAGCAGCGTAGGACAGGGGGGAGAGACCCAGTACTTC.

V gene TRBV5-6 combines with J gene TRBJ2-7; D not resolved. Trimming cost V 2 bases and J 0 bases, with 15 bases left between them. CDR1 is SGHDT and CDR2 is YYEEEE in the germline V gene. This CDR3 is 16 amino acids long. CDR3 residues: CASSLLTSLSSYEQYF. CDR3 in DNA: TGTGCCAGCAGCTTATTGACAAGCCTGAGCTCCTACGAGCAGTACTTC.

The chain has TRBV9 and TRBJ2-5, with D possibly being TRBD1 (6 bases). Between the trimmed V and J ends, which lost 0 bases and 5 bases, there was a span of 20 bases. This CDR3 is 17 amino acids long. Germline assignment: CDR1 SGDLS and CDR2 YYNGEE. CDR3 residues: CASSVGFRAGDVETQYF. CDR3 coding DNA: TGTGCCAGCAGCGTAGGTTTTCGGGCAGGGGATGTGGAGACCCAGTACTTC.

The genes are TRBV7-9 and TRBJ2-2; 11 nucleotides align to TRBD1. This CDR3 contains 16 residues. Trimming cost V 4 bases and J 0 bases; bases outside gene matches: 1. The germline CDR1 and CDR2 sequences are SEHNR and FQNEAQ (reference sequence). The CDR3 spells CASSSGQGANTGELFF. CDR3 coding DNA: TGTGCCAGCAGCTCGGGACAGGGGGCGAACACCGGGGAGCTGTTTTTT.

CDR3 DNA: TGTGCCAGCAGCGCTGGACAGGGGGGGGTCATTCAGTACTTC. It specifies CASSAGQGGVIQYF. The chain carries TRBV7-2 and TRBJ2-4, with 10 nucleotides matching TRBD1. Germline trimming cut 5 bases from V and 9 bases from J; bases unmatched to any gene: 7. The germline gives CDR1 SGHTA, CDR2 FQGNSA. The CDR3 contains 14 residues.

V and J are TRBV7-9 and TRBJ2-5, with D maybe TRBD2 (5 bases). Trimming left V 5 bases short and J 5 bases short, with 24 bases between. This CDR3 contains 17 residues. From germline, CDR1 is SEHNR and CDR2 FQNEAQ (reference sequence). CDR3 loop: CASSTTGLWRLWETQYF. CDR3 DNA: TGTGCCAGCAGCACTACCGGGCTGTGGAGGTTGTGGGAGACCCAGTACTTC.

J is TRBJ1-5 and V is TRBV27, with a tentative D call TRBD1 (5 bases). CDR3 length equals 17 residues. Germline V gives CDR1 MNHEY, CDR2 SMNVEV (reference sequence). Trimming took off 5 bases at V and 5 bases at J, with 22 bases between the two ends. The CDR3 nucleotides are TGTGCCAGCAGTCCTAGGCCGACCTCGGGGGTAGATCAGCCCCAGCATTTT. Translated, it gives CASSPRPTSGVDQPQHF.

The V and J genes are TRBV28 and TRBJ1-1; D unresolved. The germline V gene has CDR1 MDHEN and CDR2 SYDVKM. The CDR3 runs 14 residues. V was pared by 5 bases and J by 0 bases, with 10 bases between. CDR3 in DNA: TGTGCCAGCAGTCCCCCTACAGTGAACACTGAAGCTTTCTTT. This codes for CASSPPTVNTEAFF.

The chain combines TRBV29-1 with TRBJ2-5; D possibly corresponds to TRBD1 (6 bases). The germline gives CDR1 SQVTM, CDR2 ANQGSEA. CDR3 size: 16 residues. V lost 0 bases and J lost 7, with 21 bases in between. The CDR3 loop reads CSVEEDRFKRGGTQYF. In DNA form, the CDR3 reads TGCAGCGTTGAAGAGGACAGATTCAAACGGGGTGGGACCCAGTACTTC.

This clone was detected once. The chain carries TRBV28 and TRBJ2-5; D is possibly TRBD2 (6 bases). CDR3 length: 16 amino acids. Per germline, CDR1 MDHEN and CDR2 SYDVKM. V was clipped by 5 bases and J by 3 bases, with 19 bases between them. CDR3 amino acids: CASSGGTLSKKETQYF. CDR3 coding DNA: TGTGCCAGCAGTGGAGGGACCCTCAGCAAAAAAGAGACCCAGTACTTC.

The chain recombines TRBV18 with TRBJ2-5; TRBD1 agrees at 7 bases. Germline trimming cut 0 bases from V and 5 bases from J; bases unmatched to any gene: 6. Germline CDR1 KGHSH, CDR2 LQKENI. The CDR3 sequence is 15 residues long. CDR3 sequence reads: CASSPPAQGGETQYF. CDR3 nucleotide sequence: TGTGCCAGCTCACCACCGGCTCAAGGGGGCGAGACCCAGTACTTC.

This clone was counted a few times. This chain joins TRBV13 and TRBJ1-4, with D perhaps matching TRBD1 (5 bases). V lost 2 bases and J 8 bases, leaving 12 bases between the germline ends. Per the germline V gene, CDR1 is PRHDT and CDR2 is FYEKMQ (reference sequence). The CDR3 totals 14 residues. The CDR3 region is CASSLSGGREKLFF. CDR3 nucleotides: TGTGCCAGCAGCTTAAGCGGGGGACGCGAAAAACTGTTTTTT.

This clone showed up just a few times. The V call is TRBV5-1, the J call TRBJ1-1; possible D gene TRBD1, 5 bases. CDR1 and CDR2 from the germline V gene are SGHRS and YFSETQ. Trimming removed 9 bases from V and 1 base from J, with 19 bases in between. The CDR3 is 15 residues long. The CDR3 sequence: CATNAGGDGNTEAFF. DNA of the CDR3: TGCGCCACTAACGCCGGGGGAGACGGGAACACTGAAGCTTTCTTT.

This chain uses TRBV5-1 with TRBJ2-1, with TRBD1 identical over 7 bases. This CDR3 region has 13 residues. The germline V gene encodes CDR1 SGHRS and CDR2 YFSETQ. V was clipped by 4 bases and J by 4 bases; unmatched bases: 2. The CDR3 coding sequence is TGCGCCAGCAGCGCGACAGGGTACAATGAGCAGTTCTTC. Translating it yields CASSATGYNEQFF.